A selection of T cell receptor beta chains follows, all from one sample in a study of blood T cells in healthy people across ages. TCRdb reprocessed the 5' RACE reads with MiXCR, giving one entry per CDR3 protein. The table lists around 1,500,000 distinct CDR3 sequences, about 30% of them singletons. The sample taken for sequencing was blood. The receptors here all came from a woman in her thirties in good health. Each CDR3 is given with its conserved first and last residue. Clone size is shown for a subset of rows, as once, few, many or a class of expanded clone.

TRBJ1-5 | TRBV6-2/TRBV6-3 | - | CASRGNRANQPQHF
TRBJ1-5 | TRBV3-1 | few | CASSPDGGQPQHF
TRBJ2-5 | TRBV20-1 | - | CSASRYQELARQETQYF
TRBJ2-4 | TRBV20-1 | - | CSASQGLAKNIQYF
TRBJ2-3 | TRBV6-5 | - | CASTRGGLRDTQYF
TRBJ2-1 | TRBV12-3/TRBV12-4 | few | CASSSAGTTYEQFF
TRBJ1-5 | TRBV5-5 | few | CASSLSIYVNQPQHF
TRBJ2-5 | TRBV29-1 | many | CSVASSPETQYF
- | TRBV12-3/TRBV12-4 | once | CASSLDGLTYEQYF
TRBJ1-1 | TRBV7-2 | - | CASSFSRQQAFF
TRBJ2-1 | TRBV6-5 | - | CASSPWTGYNEQFF
TRBJ1-4 | TRBV9 | - | CASSVGTDNFNEKLFF
TRBJ1-2 | TRBV5-1 | few | CASSLVTDRVDGYTF
TRBJ1-2 | TRBV11-2 | few | CASSLGGITNGYTF
TRBJ2-5 | TRBV5-1 | - | CASSKSRDRGETQYF
TRBJ2-2 | TRBV20-1 | - | CSARDYVSGERFF
TRBJ2-7 | TRBV4-3 | once | CASSQESSDSYNEQYF
TRBJ2-7 | TRBV20-1 | - | CSASRGPAYEQYF
TRBJ2-1 | TRBV7-2 | - | CASSSGGGGRGNEQFF
- | TRBV4-1 | - | CASSQDGFAYEQYF
TRBJ2-7 | TRBV5-1 | - | CASSLRAGAVSYEQYF
TRBJ2-1 | TRBV12-3/TRBV12-4 | few | CASTKGPHEQFF
TRBJ1-4 | TRBV9 | - | CASSPWQSNEKLFF
TRBJ2-7 | TRBV18 | many | CASSPRGTDSYEQYF
TRBJ2-1 | TRBV2 | - | CASSAGFGEQFF
TRBJ2-7 | TRBV6-5 | - | CASSYSFTLHSYEQYF
TRBJ2-7 | TRBV3-1 | many | CASSQDYYKQYF
TRBJ1-2 | TRBV20-1 | few | CSARESARVGGYTF
- | TRBV20-1 | - | CSVLVAQETQFF
TRBJ2-5 | TRBV28 | - | CTSSHGLEVTQYF
TRBJ2-2 | TRBV14 | - | CASSQSLERRNTGELFF
TRBJ2-3 | TRBV7-2 | - | CASSSTPAGGGSDTQYF